One and the same sample provided the 15 T cell receptor beta chains below, sequenced in a study of T cell responses to AZD1222 COVID-19 vaccine. Measured with immunoSEQ multiplex PCR; TCRdb has only the in-frame clones, and not every one. Seen here are nearly 200,000 clones, about 94% observed once, and the top ten hold 0.9% to 1.1%. Material: peripheral blood, obtained 28 days after the second AZD1222 dose. These receptor sequences come from an adult who received the AZD1222 COVID-19 vaccine.

J is TRBJ2-7 and V is TRBV7-6; TRBD1 aligns across 8 bases. J gave up 7 bases and V 3 bases, and 14 bases lay outside the gene matches. The CDR3 totals 16 residues. Germline V lookup: CDR1 SGHVS, CDR2 FNYEAQ. As DNA, the CDR3 is TGTGCCAGCAGCTTTCCTAGTACAGGGGGGTCAGAGGAGCAGTACTTC. This translates into CASSFPSTGGSEEQYF.

The rearrangement joins TRBV19 to TRBJ1-5; D gene uncertain. The germline gives CDR1 LNHDA, CDR2 SQIVND (reference sequence). V gave up 6 bases and J gave up 0 bases, with 12 bases separating them. The CDR3 extends over 15 amino acids. The CDR3 DNA sequence: TGTGCCAGTAGCCCAGGTCCGAATAGCAATCAGCCCCAGCATTTT. Amino acid sequence: CASSPGPNSNQPQHF.

V gene TRBV6-6 combines with J gene TRBJ1-6, with 7 bases that match TRBD1. Germline CDR1 MNHNY, CDR2 SVGAGI (reference sequence). Unmatched junction bases numbered 12, after V lost 5 bases and J lost 8 bases. This CDR3 contains 16 residues. This CDR3 is CASSILRTGGDSPLHF. In DNA form, the CDR3 reads TGTGCCAGCAGTATTCTGAGGACAGGCGGGGATTCACCCCTCCACTTT.

This chain connects TRBV2 to TRBJ1-2, with D unresolved. From germline, CDR1 is SNHLY and CDR2 FYNNEI. This CDR3 has 10 amino acids. V shed 3 bases and J shed 8 bases, with 4 bases lying between them. DNA for the CDR3: TGTGCCAGCAGTGACGGCGGCTACACCTTC. Its protein is CASSDGGYTF.

This chain links TRBV5-6 with TRBJ1-2; D is ambiguous. Looked up from germline, CDR1 is SGHDT and CDR2 is YYEEEE. The germline V and J ends were trimmed by 0 bases and 7 bases, with 16 bases remaining between them. CDR3 length equals 15 residues. The CDR3 sequence is CASSLGWAGKFGYTF. For the CDR3, the DNA is TGTGCCAGCAGCTTGGGATGGGCGGGAAAGTTTGGCTACACCTTC.

The chain joins TRBV29-1 to TRBJ2-4; 9 nucleotides line up with TRBD1. In germline, CDR1 is SQVTM, CDR2 ANQGSEA. The CDR3 contains 12 residues. The J segment lost 9 bases and the V segment lost 6 bases, leaving 6 bases of the junction unmatched. CDR3 protein: CSVETGGLIQYF. CDR3 coding DNA: TGCAGCGTCGAAACAGGGGGCCTCATTCAGTACTTC.

This clone was seen a single time. The rearrangement links TRBV7-3 to TRBJ2-3, with D unclear. V lost 1 base and J 6 bases, leaving 11 bases between the germline ends. Germline-derived CDR1 and CDR2 are SGHTA and FQGTGA. This CDR3 spans 14 amino acids. CDR3 sequence reads: CASSLNPPSDTQYF. The CDR3 coding sequence is TGTGCCAGCAGCTTAAACCCCCCCTCGGATACGCAGTATTTT.

This chain uses TRBV14 with TRBJ2-3, with 7 positions matching TRBD1. V lost 0 bases, J lost 2 bases, and 8 bases stayed unmatched. The V gene's germline CDR1 is SGHDN and CDR2 FVKESK. This CDR3 has 17 amino acids. The CDR3 DNA follows: TGTGCCAGCAGCCAAGATCTGGGACAGAGATACACAGATACGCAGTATTTT. It yields the protein CASSQDLGQRYTDTQYF.

The V call is TRBV6-5, the J call TRBJ1-5, with D hard to call. Germline V CDR1 and CDR2: MNHEY, SVGAGI. Trimming pared 6 bases from V and 5 bases from J, leaving 14 bases between. The CDR3 covers 14 residues. CDR3: CASRNTWADQPQHF. Here the CDR3 DNA reads TGTGCCAGCAGAAACACCTGGGCGGATCAGCCCCAGCATTTT.

Here the CDR3 reads CASGYRSSGANVLTF. CDR3 bases: TGTGCCAGCGGATACCGGAGCTCTGGGGCCAACGTCCTGACTTTC. The chain employs TRBV6-1 and TRBJ2-6; no definite D call. The V end lost 8 bases, the J end lost 0 bases, and 11 bases lay between the germline ends. From germline, CDR1 is MNHNS and CDR2 SASEGT. This CDR3 has 15 amino acids.

This clone was detected only a few times. The genes are TRBV3-1 (or the pseudogene TRBV3-2) and TRBJ2-7; D is unclear. Trimming took off 0 bases at V and 6 bases at J, with 6 bases between the two ends. The germline V gene has CDR1 LGHDT and CDR2 YNNKEL (reference sequence). CDR3 length equals 12 residues. The CDR3, as DNA: TGTGCCAGCAGCCAAGAGGAGTTCGAGCAGTACTTC. Its protein is CASSQEEFEQYF.

As for this clone: Different DNA sequences within this sample yield the same CDR3. The V call is TRBV9, the J call TRBJ2-3, with 7 bases matching TRBD1. The V gene's germline CDR1 is SGDLS and CDR2 YYNGEE. Trimming at V came to 2 bases and at J to 1 base, leaving 1 base not matched to a gene. The CDR3 is 14 residues long. For the CDR3, the DNA is TGTGCCAGCAGCGTCGACAGGGGCACAGATACGCAGTATTTT. It yields the protein CASSVDRGTDTQYF. Full variable domain (missing parts from reference TRBV9 and TRBJ2-3): DSGVTQTPKHLITATGQRVTLRCSPRSGDLSVYWYQQSLDQGLQFLIQYYNGEERAKGNILERFSAQQFPDLHSELNLSSLELGDSALYFCASSVDRGTDTQYFGPGTRLTVL.

The rearrangement links TRBV18 to TRBJ1-5; no clear D gene. Germline-derived CDR1 and CDR2 are KGHSH and LQKENI. V gave up 3 bases and J gave up 7 bases, with 16 bases separating them. The CDR3 is 15 residues long. The CDR3 nucleotides read TGTGCCAGCTCACCTAGTAAGGGTCGAGGGCAGCCCCAGCATTTT. Encoded protein: CASSPSKGRGQPQHF. The full variable domain, in which reference TRBV18 and TRBJ1-5 provide the parts outside the CDR3, is NAGVMQNPRHLVRRRGQEARLRCSPMKGHSHVYWYRQLPEEGLKFMVYLQKENIIDESGMPKERFSAEFPKEGPSILRIQQVVRGDSAAYFCASSPSKGRGQPQHFGDGTRLSIL.

V is TRBV9 and J is TRBJ2-5; D tentatively fits TRBD1 or TRBD2 (6 bases each). V gave up 0 bases and J gave up 2 bases, with 11 bases separating them. CDR3 length: 15 amino acids. Germline CDR1 and CDR2: SGDLS and YYNGEE. CDR3 sequence: CASSVAGAPQETQYF. The CDR3, as DNA: TGTGCCAGCAGCGTAGCGGGGGCGCCACAAGAGACCCAGTACTTC.

The chain couples TRBV9 to TRBJ2-5; 8 bases fit TRBD2. The CDR3 has 14 residues. The J segment lost 3 bases and the V segment lost 3 bases, leaving 4 bases of the junction unmatched. Germline-derived CDR1 and CDR2 are SGDLS and YYNGEE. In DNA form, the CDR3 reads TGTGCCAGCAGCGCAGGACTAGCAGAAGAGACCCAGTACTTC. It is translated as CASSAGLAEETQYF.